The rows below give T cell receptor beta chains drawn from one sample of a study of blood T cell repertoires in COVID-19. The repertoire was sequenced with immunoSEQ multiplex PCR; TCRdb's copy has only in-frame clones and lacks some. Here the sample spans roughly 40,000 clones, approximately 92% being singletons. The sequenced sample was peripheral blood. The receptors originated from a man aged 50-59 years with COVID-19, enrolled during active disease. CDR3s include the opening cysteine and the closing phenylalanine or tryptophan. The order of the fields is V gene, J gene, CDR3 protein.

>TRBV4-1|TRBJ2-3
CASSQDNPAGLYTDTQYF
>TRBV7-9|TRBJ2-3
CASSQDPTVSDTQYF
>TRBV2|TRBJ2-3
CASRYSESTDTQYF
>TRBV25-1|TRBJ1-4
CASSEYRPGGEKLFF
>TRBV5-1|TRBJ1-3
CASSLTGGSGNTIYF
>TRBV13|TRBJ2-7
CASSDSGSSYEQYF
>TRBV29-1|TRBJ2-7
CSVGGQGSILSSYEQYF
>TRBV6-1|TRBJ2-7
CASSEASGDKPYEQYF
>TRBV5-4|TRBJ1-1
CASSLGGPMNTEAFF
>TRBV7-2|TRBJ2-1
CASSLEGTSGRGEQFF
>TRBV7-2|TRBJ1-1
CASSFYRANTEAFF
>TRBV19|TRBJ1-5
CASNPNRGNQPQHF
>TRBV6-2/TRBV6-3|TRBJ2-1
CASSSPDHLAGGNEQFF
>TRBV5-6|TRBJ2-5
CASSLVPVIETQYF
>TRBV29-1|TRBJ2-7
CSVSLAGEQYF
>TRBV6-5|TRBJ1-4
CASLVQGASNEKLFF
>TRBV2|TRBJ2-7
CASSEYRGSYEQYF
>TRBV5-1|TRBJ2-4
CASSLDGNLVAGGPNIQYF
>TRBV2|TRBJ2-1
CASRGLGISGRRDEQFF
>TRBV11-2|TRBJ2-7
CASSLGGTSGGEQYF
>TRBV30|TRBJ1-2
CAWSQQDYGYTF
>TRBV15|TRBJ2-7
CATRPDRLPYEQYF
>TRBV28|TRBJ2-2
CASGYIYLDGELFF
>TRBV6-4|TRBJ2-4
CASIRGPKNIQYF
>TRBV4-1|TRBJ1-1
CASSSPVGSTEAFF
>TRBV18|TRBJ1-1
CASSPSPGTEAFF
>TRBV19|TRBJ2-7
CASTPDRGLSYEQYF
>TRBV6-2/TRBV6-3|TRBJ2-4
CASSSPTFTDIQYF
>TRBV10-3|TRBJ2-3
CAIRGEGRGTQYF
>TRBV7-9|TRBJ1-6
CASSPGQGYNSPLHF
>TRBV6-5|TRBJ1-2
CASSYPRISPPTRYTF
>TRBV5-1|TRBJ2-5
CASSLAGTQETQYF
>TRBV5-1|TRBJ2-7
CASRLGYGPTEQYF
>TRBV7-9|TRBJ1-6
CASSQTGEDSPLHF
>TRBV6-4|TRBJ1-2
CVIRRQGRGYGYTF
>TRBV7-7|TRBJ2-3
CASSLGRGRTDTQYF
>TRBV14|TRBJ2-7
CASSPSSGREQYF
>TRBV6-2/TRBV6-3|TRBJ2-7
CASSWSVQLEQYF
>TRBV5-1|TRBJ1-2
CASSFSDRGAGYTF
>TRBV18|TRBJ1-2
CASSSGTGANYGYTF
>TRBV9|TRBJ2-3
CASSVGGSQPTDTQYF
>TRBV20-1|TRBJ1-1
CSASDRITFF
>TRBV4-2|TRBJ2-1
CASSQETGSRLSYNEQFF
>TRBV3-1/TRBV3-2|TRBJ2-5
CASSPGQQETQYF
>TRBV6-5|TRBJ1-5
CASRPSGGNQPQHF
>TRBV9|TRBJ2-7
CASSVVQGAGEQYF
>TRBV12-3/TRBV12-4|TRBJ1-2
CASRPTGLGGYTF
>TRBV4-2|TRBJ1-1
CASSQGARGGLNTEAFF
>TRBV4-1|TRBJ1-2
CASSQGAGTRGYTF
>TRBV5-1|TRBJ2-6
CASTPGQTAGANVLTF
>TRBV11-1|TRBJ2-7
CASSQTPQTGFEQYF
>TRBV6-5|TRBJ1-2
CASSYHGGDYGYTF
>TRBV27|TRBJ1-6
CASSIERGQGDSPLHF
>TRBV5-1|TRBJ1-1
CASSLWGQSEAFF
>TRBV5-8|TRBJ1-2
CASSLSGQGLTF
>TRBV6-2/TRBV6-3|TRBJ2-1
CASSWRTSGRHEQFF
>TRBV6-5|TRBJ2-3
CASSWDRYSTDTQYF
>TRBV7-2|TRBJ2-2
CASSRPTSGTNTGELFF
>TRBV6-5|TRBJ2-7
CASSYSNRGYEQYF